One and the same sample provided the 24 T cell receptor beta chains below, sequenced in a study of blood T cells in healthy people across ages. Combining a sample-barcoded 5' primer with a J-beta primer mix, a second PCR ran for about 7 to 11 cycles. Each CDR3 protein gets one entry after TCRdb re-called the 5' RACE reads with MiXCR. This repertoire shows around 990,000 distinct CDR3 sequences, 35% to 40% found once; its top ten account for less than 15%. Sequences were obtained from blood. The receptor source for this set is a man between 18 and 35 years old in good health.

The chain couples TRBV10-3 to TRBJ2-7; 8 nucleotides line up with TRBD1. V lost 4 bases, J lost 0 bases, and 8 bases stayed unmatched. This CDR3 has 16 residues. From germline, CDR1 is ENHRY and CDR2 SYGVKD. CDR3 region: CAISALGDRYSYEQYF. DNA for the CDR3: TGTGCCATCAGTGCGTTGGGGGACAGGTACTCCTACGAGCAGTACTTC.

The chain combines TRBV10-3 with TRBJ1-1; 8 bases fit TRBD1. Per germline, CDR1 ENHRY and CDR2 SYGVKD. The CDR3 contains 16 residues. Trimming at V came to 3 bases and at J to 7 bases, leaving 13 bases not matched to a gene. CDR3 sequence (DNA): TGTGCCATCAGTGACCGGTTCGGACAGGGAGGGTTTGAAGCTTTCTTT. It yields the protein CAISDRFGQGGFEAFF.

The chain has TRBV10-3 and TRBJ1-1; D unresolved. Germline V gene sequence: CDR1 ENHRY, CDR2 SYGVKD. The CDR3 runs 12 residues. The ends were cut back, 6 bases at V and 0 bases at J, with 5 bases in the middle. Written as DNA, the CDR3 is TGTGCCATCAGCACCTTGAACACTGAAGCTTTCTTT. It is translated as CAISTLNTEAFF.

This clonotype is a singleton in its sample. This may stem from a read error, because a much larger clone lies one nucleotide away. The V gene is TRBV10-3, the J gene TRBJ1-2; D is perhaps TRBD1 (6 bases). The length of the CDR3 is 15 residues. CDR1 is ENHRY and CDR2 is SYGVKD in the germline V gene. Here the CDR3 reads CAVSESQGRGYGYTF. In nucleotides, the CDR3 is TGTGCCGTCAGTGAGTCACAGGGTCGAGGCTATGGCTACACCTTC.

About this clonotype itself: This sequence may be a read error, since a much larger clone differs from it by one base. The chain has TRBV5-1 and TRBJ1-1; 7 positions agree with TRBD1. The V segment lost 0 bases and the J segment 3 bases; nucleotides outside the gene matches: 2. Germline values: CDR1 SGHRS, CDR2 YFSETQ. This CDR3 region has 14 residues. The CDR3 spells CASSLGDSDTEAFF. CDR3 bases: TGCGCCAGCAGCTTGGGGGACAGCGACACTGAAGCTTTCTTT. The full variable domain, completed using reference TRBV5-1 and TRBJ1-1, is KAGVTQTPRYLIKTRGQQVTLSCSPISGHRSVSWYQQTPGQGLQFLFEYFSETQRNKGNFPGRFSGRQFSNSRSEMNVSTLELGDSALYLCASSLGDSDTEAFFGQGTRLTVV.

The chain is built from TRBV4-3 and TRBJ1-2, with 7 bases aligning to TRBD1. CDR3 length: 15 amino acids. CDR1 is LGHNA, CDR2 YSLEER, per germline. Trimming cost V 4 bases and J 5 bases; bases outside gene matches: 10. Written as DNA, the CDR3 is TGCGCCAGCAGCCCTAATGCCGGGGACAGTTATGGCTACACCTTC. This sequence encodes CASSPNAGDSYGYTF.

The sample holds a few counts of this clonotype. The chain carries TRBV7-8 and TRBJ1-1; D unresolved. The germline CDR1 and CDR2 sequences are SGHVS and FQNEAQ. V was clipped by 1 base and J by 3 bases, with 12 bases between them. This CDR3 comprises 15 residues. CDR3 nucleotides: TGTGCCAGCAGCTTAGTTCGGGTCGTAGACACTGAAGCTTTCTTT. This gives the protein CASSLVRVVDTEAFF.

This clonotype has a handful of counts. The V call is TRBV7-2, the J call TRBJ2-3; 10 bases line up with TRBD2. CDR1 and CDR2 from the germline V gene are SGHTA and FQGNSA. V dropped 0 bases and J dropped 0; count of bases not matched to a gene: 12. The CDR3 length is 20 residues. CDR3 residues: CASSLANLAGADFSTDTQYF. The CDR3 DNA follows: TGTGCCAGCAGCTTAGCGAACCTAGCGGGGGCCGACTTTAGCACAGATACGCAGTATTTT.

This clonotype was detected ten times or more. The CDR3 loop reads CASSGTGYTDTQYF. The DNA of the CDR3 is TGTGCCAGTTCCGGGACAGGCTACACAGATACGCAGTATTTT. The chain recombines TRBV12-3 or TRBV12-4 with TRBJ2-3; 8 nucleotides agree with TRBD1. Trimming removed 9 bases from V and 2 bases from J; junction bases left unmatched: 7. The CDR3 totals 14 residues.

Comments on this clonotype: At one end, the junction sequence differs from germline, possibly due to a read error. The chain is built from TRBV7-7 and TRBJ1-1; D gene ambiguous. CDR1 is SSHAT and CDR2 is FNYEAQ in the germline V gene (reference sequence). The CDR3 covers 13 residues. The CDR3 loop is CASSLDPDTEAFF. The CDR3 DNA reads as TGTGCCAGCAGTTTGGACCCAGACACCGAAGCTTTCTTT. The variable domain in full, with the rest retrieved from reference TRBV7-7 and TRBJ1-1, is GAGVSQSPRYKVTKRGQDVTLRCDPISSHATLYWYQQALGQGPEFLTYFNYEAQPDKSGLPSDRFSAERPEGSISTLTIQRTEQRDSAMYRCASSLDPDTEAFFGQGTRLTVV.

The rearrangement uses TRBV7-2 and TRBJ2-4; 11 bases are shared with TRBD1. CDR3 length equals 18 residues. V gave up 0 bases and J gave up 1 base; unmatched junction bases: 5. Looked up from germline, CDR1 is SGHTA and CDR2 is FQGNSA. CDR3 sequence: CASSLADRGLLAKNIQYF. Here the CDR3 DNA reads TGTGCCAGCAGCTTAGCGGACAGGGGGCTGTTGGCCAAAAACATTCAGTACTTC.

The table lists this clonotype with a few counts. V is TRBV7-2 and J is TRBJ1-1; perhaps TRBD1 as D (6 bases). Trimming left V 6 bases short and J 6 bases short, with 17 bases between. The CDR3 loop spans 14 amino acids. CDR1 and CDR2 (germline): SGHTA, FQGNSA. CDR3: CASSTPVEGAEAFF. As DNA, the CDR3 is TGTGCCAGCAGTACTCCCGTGGAGGGGGCTGAAGCTTTCTTT.

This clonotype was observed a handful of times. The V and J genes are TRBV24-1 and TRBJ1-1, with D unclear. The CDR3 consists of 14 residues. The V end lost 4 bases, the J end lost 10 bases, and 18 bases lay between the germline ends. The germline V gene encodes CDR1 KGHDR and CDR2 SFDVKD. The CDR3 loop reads CATSDTLAVEGAFF. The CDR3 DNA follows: TGTGCCACCAGTGACACCCTGGCGGTCGAAGGAGCTTTCTTT.

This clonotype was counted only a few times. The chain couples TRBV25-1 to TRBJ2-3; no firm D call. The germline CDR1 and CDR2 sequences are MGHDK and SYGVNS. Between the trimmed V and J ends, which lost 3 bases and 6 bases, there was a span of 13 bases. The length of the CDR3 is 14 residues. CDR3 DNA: TGTGCCAGCAGTGATGTCGGCCGCTTGGATACGCAGTATTTT. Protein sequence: CASSDVGRLDTQYF.

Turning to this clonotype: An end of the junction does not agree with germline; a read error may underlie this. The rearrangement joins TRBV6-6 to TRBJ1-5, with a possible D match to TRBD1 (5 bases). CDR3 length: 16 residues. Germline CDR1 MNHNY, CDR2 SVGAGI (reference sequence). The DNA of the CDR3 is TGTGCCAGCGCGCCCAGTTGGGGGGGAGGCAATCGGCCCCAGCATTTT. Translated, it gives CASAPSWGGGNRPQHF.

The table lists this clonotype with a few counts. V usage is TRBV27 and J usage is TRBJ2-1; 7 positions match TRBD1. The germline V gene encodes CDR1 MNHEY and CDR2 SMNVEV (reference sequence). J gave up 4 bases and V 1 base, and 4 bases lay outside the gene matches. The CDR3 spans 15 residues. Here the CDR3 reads CASSLYSGQYNEQFF. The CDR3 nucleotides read TGTGCCAGCAGTTTATATTCGGGACAGTACAATGAGCAGTTCTTC.

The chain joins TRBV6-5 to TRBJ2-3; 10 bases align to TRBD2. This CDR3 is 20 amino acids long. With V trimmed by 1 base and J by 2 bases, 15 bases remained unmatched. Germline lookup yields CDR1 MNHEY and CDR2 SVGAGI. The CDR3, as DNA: TGTGCCAGCAGTTACTGGACCCCGGATTTAGCGGGGGGACCCACAGATACGCAGTATTTT. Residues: CASSYWTPDLAGGPTDTQYF.

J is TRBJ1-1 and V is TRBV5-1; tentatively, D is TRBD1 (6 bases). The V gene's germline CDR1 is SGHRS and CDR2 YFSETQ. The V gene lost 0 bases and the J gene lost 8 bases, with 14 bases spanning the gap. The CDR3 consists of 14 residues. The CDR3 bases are TGCGCCAGCAGCTTGGCTGGGGGACATCCCGAAGCTTTCTTT. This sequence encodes CASSLAGGHPEAFF. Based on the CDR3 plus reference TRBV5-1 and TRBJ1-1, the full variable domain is KAGVTQTPRYLIKTRGQQVTLSCSPISGHRSVSWYQQTPGQGLQFLFEYFSETQRNKGNFPGRFSGRQFSNSRSEMNVSTLELGDSALYLCASSLAGGHPEAFFGQGTRLTVV.

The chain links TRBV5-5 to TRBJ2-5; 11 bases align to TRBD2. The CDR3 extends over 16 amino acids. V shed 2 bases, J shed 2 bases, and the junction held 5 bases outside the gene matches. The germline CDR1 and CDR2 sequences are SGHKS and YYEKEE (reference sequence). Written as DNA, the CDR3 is TGTGCCAGCAGCTTCGGACTAGCGGGTCATCAAGAGACCCAGTACTTC. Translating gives CASSFGLAGHQETQYF.

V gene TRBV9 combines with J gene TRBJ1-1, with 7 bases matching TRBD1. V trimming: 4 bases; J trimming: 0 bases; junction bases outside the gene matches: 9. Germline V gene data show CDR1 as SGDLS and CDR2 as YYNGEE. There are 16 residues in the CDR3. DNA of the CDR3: TGTGCCAGCAGCCCCCAGACAGGGAACATGAACACTGAAGCTTTCTTT. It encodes CASSPQTGNMNTEAFF.

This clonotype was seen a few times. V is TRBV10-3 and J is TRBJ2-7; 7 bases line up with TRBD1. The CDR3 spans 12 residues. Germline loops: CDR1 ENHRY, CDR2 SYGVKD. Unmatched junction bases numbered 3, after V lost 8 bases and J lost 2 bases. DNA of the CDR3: TGTGCCATCGGGGGACAGACCTACGAGCAGTACTTC. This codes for CAIGGQTYEQYF.

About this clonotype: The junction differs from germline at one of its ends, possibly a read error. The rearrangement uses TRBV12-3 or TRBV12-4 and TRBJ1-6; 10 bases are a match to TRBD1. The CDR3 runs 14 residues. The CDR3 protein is CASSGQGGSSPFHF. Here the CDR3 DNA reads TGTGCCAGCAGTGGACAGGGGGGATCTTCACCCTTCCACTTT.

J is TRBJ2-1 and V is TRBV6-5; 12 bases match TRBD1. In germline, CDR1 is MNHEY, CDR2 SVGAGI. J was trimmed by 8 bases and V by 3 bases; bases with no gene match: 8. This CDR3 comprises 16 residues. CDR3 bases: TGTGCCAGCAGTTATCCGGGACAGGGGGCTGTAGATGAGCAGTTCTTC. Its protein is CASSYPGQGAVDEQFF.

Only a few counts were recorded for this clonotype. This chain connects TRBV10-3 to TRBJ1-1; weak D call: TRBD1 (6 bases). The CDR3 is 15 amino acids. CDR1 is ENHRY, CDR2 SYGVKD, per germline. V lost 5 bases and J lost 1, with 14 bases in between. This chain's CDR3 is CAISPVTGKNTEAFF. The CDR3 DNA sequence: TGTGCCATCAGTCCCGTGACAGGAAAGAACACTGAAGCTTTCTTT.